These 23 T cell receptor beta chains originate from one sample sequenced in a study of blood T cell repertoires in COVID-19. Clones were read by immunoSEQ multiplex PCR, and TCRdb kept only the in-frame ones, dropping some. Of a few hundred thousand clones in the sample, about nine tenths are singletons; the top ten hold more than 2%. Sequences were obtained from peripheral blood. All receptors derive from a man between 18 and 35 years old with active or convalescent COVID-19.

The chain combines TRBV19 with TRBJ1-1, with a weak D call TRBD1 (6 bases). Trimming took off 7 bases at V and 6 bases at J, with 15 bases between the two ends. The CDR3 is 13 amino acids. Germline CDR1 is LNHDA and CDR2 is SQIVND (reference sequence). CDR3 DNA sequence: TGTGCCAGTACTGGACAGTCGACGGCTGAAGCTTTCTTT. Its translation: CASTGQSTAEAFF.

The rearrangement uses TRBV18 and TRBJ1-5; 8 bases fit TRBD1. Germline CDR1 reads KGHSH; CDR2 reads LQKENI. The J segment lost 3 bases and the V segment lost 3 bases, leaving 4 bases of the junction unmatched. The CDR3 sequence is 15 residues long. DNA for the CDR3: TGTGCCAGCTCACCCAGACAGGGGAACAATCAGCCCCAGCATTTT. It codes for CASSPRQGNNQPQHF.

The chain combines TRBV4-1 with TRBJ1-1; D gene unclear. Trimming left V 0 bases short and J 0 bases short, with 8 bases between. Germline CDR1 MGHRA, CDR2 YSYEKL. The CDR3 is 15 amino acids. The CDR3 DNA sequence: TGCGCCAGCAGCCAAGATACGCGCCTGAACACTGAAGCTTTCTTT. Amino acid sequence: CASSQDTRLNTEAFF.

CDR3 sequence reads: CASSSRPAGGPGDEQFF. The CDR3 DNA sequence: TGTGCCAGCAGCTCCCGGCCGGCGGGAGGGCCCGGGGATGAGCAGTTCTTC. The genes are TRBV21-1 and TRBJ2-1; the table assigns TRBD2, which was not confirmed against the DNA. TRBV21-1 constitutes a pseudogene. CDR3 length equals 17 residues.

In DNA, the CDR3 is TGTGCCACCAGCAGGTTTATGGGAACGGGAGCCTTCAATGAGCAGTTCTTC. Its translation is CATSRFMGTGAFNEQFF. J is TRBJ2-1 and V is TRBV15; a possible D gene is TRBD2 (6 bases). CDR3 length equals 17 residues. Germline CDR1 is LNHNV and CDR2 is YYDKDF (reference sequence). V dropped 3 bases and J dropped 6 bases, with 21 bases sitting between them.

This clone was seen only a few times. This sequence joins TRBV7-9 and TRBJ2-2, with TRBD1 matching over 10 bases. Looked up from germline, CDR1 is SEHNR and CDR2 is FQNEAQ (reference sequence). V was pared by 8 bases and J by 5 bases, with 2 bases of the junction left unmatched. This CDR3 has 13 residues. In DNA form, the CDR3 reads TGTGCCAGCGGGACAGGGGTGACCGGGGAGCTGTTTTTT. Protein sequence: CASGTGVTGELFF.

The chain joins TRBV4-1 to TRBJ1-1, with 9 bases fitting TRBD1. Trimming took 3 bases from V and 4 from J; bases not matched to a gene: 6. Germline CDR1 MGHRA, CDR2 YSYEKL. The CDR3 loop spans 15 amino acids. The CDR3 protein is CASSHYKTGGTEAFF. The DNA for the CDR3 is TGCGCCAGCAGCCATTATAAGACAGGGGGCACTGAAGCTTTCTTT.

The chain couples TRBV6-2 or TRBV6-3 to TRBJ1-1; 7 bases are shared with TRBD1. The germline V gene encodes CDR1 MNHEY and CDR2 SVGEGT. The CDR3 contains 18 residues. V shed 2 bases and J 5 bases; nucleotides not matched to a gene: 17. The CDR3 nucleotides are TGTGCCAGCAGTTACCACTTCCGAATAACAGGGGTTCGGACTGAAGCTTTCTTT. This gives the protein CASSYHFRITGVRTEAFF.

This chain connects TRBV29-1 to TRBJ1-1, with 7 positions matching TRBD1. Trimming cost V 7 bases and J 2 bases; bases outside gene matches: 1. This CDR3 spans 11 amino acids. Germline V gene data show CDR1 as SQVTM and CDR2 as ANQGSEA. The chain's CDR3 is CSGTGNTEAFF. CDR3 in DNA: TGCAGCGGGACAGGTAACACTGAAGCTTTCTTT.

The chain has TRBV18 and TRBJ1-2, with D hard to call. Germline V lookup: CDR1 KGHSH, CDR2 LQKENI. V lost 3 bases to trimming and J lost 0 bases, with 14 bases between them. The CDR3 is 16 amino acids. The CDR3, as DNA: TGTGCCAGCTCACCTATCGACACCGTCTCTAACTATGGCTACACCTTC. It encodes CASSPIDTVSNYGYTF.

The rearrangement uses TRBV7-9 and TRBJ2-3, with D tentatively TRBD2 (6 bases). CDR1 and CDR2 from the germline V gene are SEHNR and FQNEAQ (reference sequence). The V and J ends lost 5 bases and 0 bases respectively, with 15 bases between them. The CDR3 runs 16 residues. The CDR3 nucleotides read TGTGCCAGCAGCCGTCCCGGGGGAGGTAGCACAGATACGCAGTATTTT. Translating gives CASSRPGGGSTDTQYF.

The CDR3 coding sequence is TGTGCCAGCAGCTTGGAACGACGGGCCGGGGAGCTGTTTTTT. It specifies CASSLERRAGELFF. The rearrangement uses TRBV5-6 and TRBJ2-2; D gene uncertain. The CDR3 consists of 14 residues. The germline V and J ends were trimmed by 0 bases and 6 bases, with 9 bases remaining between them. The germline V gene encodes CDR1 SGHDT and CDR2 YYEEEE.

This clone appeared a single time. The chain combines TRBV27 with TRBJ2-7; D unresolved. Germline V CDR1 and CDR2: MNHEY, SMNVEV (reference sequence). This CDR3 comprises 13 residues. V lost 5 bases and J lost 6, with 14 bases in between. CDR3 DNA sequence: TGTGCCAGCAGTCTATACGTGCACGGCGAGCAGTACTTC. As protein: CASSLYVHGEQYF.

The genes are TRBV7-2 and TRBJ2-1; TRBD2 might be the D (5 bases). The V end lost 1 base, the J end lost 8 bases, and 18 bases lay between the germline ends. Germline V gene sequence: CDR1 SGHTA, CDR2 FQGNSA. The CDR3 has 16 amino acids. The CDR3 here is CASSLGGATTPDEQFF. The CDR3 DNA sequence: TGTGCCAGCAGCTTAGGGGGAGCCACCACCCCCGATGAGCAGTTCTTC.

CDR3 nucleotides: TGTGCCAGCAGCTGGGGACTAGCGGGAGGGCCGACCACCGGGGAGCTGTTTTTT. Translating it yields CASSWGLAGGPTTGELFF. The chain carries TRBV7-2 and TRBJ2-2, with TRBD2 identical over 16 bases. The CDR3 contains 18 residues. The germline gives CDR1 SGHTA, CDR2 FQGNSA. The J segment lost 4 bases and the V segment lost 4 bases, leaving 6 bases of the junction unmatched.

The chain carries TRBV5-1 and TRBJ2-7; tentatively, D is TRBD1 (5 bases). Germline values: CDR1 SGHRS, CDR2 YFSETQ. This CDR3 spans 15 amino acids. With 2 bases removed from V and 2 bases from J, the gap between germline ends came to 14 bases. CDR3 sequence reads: CASSFGLTGTYEQYF. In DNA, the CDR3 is TGCGCCAGCAGCTTCGGGTTAACAGGCACCTACGAGCAGTACTTC.

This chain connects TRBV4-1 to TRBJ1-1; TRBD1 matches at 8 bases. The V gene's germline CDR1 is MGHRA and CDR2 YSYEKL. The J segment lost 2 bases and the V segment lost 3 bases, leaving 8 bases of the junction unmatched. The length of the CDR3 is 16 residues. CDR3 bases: TGCGCCAGCAGCCACGGACAGGGTTTTGTAAACACTGAAGCTTTCTTT. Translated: CASSHGQGFVNTEAFF.

The chain's CDR3 is CSVDPLRYNEQFF. DNA for the CDR3: TGCAGCGTTGACCCCCTCCGGTACAATGAGCAGTTCTTC. The gene calls are TRBV29-1 and TRBJ2-1; D is unclear. In germline, CDR1 is SQVTM, CDR2 ANQGSEA. The CDR3 totals 13 residues. V was cut by 3 bases and J by 4 bases, with 10 bases left in between.

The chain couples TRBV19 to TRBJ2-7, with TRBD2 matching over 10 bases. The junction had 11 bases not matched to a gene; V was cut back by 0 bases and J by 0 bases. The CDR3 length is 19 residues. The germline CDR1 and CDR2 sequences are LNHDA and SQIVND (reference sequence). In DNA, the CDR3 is TGTGCCAGTAGTATAGAGGCTAGCGGGAGTACCCTCGACTCCTACGAGCAGTACTTC. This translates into CASSIEASGSTLDSYEQYF.

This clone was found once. DNA of the CDR3: TGTGCCAGCAGCTTTCAGGATAGCAATCAGCCCCAGCATTTT. As protein: CASSFQDSNQPQHF. The rearrangement links TRBV5-6 to TRBJ1-5; D remains unclear. V shed 2 bases and J shed 0 bases, with 6 bases lying between them. This CDR3 has 14 amino acids. Per the germline V gene, CDR1 is SGHDT and CDR2 is YYEEEE.

The CDR3 DNA reads TGCGCCAGCAGCGGATCCGGGACAGTATATTATAGCACAGATACGCAGTATTTT. As protein: CASSGSGTVYYSTDTQYF. The chain links TRBV5-1 to TRBJ2-3; 7 nucleotides agree with TRBD1. This CDR3 comprises 18 residues. With V trimmed by 4 bases and J by 0 bases, 14 bases remained unmatched. The germline gives CDR1 SGHRS, CDR2 YFSETQ.

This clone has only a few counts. CDR3 protein: CASRQGTSGTDTQYF. The CDR3 nucleotides are TGTGCCAGCCGCCAGGGGACTAGCGGCACAGATACGCAGTATTTT. This chain connects TRBV21-1 to TRBJ2-3; no DNA check was done on the table's D call, TRBD2. TRBV21-1 is described as a pseudogene. The CDR3 length is 15 residues.

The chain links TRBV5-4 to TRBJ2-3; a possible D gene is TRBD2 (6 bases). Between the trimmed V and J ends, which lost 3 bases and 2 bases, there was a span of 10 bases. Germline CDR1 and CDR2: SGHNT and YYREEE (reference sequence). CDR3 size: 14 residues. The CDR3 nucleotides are TGTGCCAGCAGCTCACCACTAGCCACAGATACGCAGTATTTT. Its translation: CASSSPLATDTQYF.